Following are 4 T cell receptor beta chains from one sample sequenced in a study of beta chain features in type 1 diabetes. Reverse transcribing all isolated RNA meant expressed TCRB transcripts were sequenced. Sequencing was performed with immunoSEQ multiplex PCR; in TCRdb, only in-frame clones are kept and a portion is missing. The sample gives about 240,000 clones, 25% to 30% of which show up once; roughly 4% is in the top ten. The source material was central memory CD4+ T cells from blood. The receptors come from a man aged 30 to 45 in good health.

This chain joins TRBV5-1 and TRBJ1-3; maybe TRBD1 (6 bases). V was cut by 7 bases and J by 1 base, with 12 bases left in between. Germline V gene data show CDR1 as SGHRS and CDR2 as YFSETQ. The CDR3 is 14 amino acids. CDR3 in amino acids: CASSTQGSGNTIYF. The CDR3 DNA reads TGCGCCAGCTCCACACAGGGATCTGGAAACACCATATATTTT.

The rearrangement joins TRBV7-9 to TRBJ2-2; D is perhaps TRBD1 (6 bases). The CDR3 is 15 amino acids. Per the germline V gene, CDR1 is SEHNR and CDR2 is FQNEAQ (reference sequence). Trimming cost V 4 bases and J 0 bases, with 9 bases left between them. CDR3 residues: CASSSGQTNTGELFF. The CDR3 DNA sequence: TGTGCCAGCAGCTCAGGACAGACGAACACCGGGGAGCTGTTTTTT.

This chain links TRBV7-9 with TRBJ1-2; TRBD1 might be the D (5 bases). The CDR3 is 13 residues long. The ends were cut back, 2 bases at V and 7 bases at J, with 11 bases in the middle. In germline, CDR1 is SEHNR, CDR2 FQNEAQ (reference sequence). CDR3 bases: TGTGCCAGCAGCTTAAACCCCGGGACTGGCTACACCTTC. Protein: CASSLNPGTGYTF.

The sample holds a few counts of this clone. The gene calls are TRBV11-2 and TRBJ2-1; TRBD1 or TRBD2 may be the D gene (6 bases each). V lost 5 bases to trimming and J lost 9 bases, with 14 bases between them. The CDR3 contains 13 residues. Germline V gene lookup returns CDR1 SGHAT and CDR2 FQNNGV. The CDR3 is CASSKQEGGEQFF. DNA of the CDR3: TGTGCCAGCAGCAAACAAGAGGGGGGTGAGCAGTTCTTC.